One sample yielded the 9 T cell receptor beta chains listed below, sequenced in a study of control samples from healthy donors and cancer patients. Assay used: immunoSEQ multiplex PCR; TCRdb lists only in-frame clones, some missing. The sample yields 400,000 to 500,000 clones, approximately 92% seen once. Sequenced sample: PBMCs. All receptors derive from a man between 35 and 55 years old with head and neck cancer.

V is TRBV4-3 and J is TRBJ1-1; tentatively, D is TRBD1 (6 bases). Trimming removed 0 bases from V and 5 bases from J, with 13 bases in between. The V gene's germline CDR1 is LGHNA and CDR2 YSLEER. This CDR3 contains 15 residues. DNA of the CDR3: TGCGCCAGCAGCCAAGACAAGGGGGGAAGTACTGAAGCTTTCTTT. Translated: CASSQDKGGSTEAFF.

This clone turned up a few times. The CDR3 loop reads CASSPQERGGREQYF. The CDR3 nucleotides read TGTGCCAGCAGCCCACAGGAGCGGGGGGGCAGAGAGCAGTACTTC. The V call is TRBV7-2, the J call TRBJ2-7, with 10 nucleotides matching TRBD2. Unmatched junction bases numbered 11, after V lost 5 bases and J lost 7 bases. Looked up from germline, CDR1 is SGHTA and CDR2 is FQGNSA. The CDR3 loop spans 15 amino acids.

In this sample, this clone turned up once. J is TRBJ2-7 and V is TRBV11-3, with a possible D match to TRBD2 (6 bases). Germline CDR1 is SGHNT and CDR2 is YENEEA. Trimming shortened V by 0 bases and J by 6 bases, and 12 bases separated the two germline ends. CDR3 size: 14 residues. The CDR3 DNA reads as TGTGCCAGCAGCTTAGAGGGACTCTCCCGCGAGCAGTACTTC. It codes for CASSLEGLSREQYF.

The chain joins TRBV7-3 to TRBJ2-7; D is undetermined. With 4 bases removed from V and 0 bases from J, the gap between germline ends came to 7 bases. Germline CDR1 is SGHTA and CDR2 is FQGTGA. The CDR3 has 13 residues. The CDR3 DNA is TGTGCCAGCAGCTCCGCCGGCTCCTACGAGCAGTACTTC. Amino acids: CASSSAGSYEQYF.

This chain links TRBV5-1 with TRBJ2-5, with D possibly being TRBD1 (7 bases). The CDR3 contains 14 residues. Germline CDR1 reads SGHRS; CDR2 reads YFSETQ. V was clipped by 2 bases and J by 5 bases, with 13 bases between them. CDR3 DNA: TGCGCCAGCAGCTTTGGAGGGGGCAGTGAGACCCAGTACTTC. Translated, it gives CASSFGGGSETQYF. The whole variable domain, remainder taken from reference TRBV5-1 and TRBJ2-5, is KAGVTQTPRYLIKTRGQQVTLSCSPISGHRSVSWYQQTPGQGLQFLFEYFSETQRNKGNFPGRFSGRQFSNSRSEMNVSTLELGDSALYLCASSFGGGSETQYFGPGTRLLVL.

About this clone: Other nucleotide sequences from this sample produce the same CDR3. This chain connects TRBV6-1 to TRBJ1-2, with TRBD1 matching 7 bases. The J segment lost 8 bases and the V segment lost 1 base, leaving 7 bases of the junction unmatched. CDR3 length equals 14 residues. Germline CDR1 is MNHNS and CDR2 is SASEGT. The CDR3 DNA reads as TGTGCCAGCAGTGAAGGTGGACAGGCGGACGGCTACACCTTC. It yields the protein CASSEGGQADGYTF.

This chain links TRBV25-1 with TRBJ2-7; tentative D call: TRBD2 (5 bases). Germline CDR1 is MGHDK and CDR2 is SYGVNS. The CDR3 totals 14 residues. Trimming left V 3 bases short and J 5 bases short, with 14 bases between. Written as DNA, the CDR3 is TGTGCCAGCAGTGATGGAGTCGGGGTGGACGAGCAGTACTTC. Translated: CASSDGVGVDEQYF.

The rearrangement joins TRBV5-6 to TRBJ1-1; D might be TRBD1 (5 bases). This CDR3 has 12 residues. The V gene lost 4 bases and the J gene lost 8 bases, with 12 bases spanning the gap. Germline values: CDR1 SGHDT, CDR2 YYEEEE. The CDR3 DNA reads TGTGCCAGCAGCCGCCGGGACGCAGAAGCTTTCTTT. Translation gives CASSRRDAEAFF.

This rearrangement joins TRBV7-9 to TRBJ2-3, with 13 nucleotides matching TRBD2. Germline V gene sequence: CDR1 SEHNR, CDR2 FQNEAQ (reference sequence). The CDR3 has 14 residues. The V segment lost 9 bases and the J segment 2 bases; nucleotides outside the gene matches: 2. CDR3 DNA: TGTGCCAGTGGGACTAGCGGGATCACAGATACGCAGTATTTT. It yields the protein CASGTSGITDTQYF.